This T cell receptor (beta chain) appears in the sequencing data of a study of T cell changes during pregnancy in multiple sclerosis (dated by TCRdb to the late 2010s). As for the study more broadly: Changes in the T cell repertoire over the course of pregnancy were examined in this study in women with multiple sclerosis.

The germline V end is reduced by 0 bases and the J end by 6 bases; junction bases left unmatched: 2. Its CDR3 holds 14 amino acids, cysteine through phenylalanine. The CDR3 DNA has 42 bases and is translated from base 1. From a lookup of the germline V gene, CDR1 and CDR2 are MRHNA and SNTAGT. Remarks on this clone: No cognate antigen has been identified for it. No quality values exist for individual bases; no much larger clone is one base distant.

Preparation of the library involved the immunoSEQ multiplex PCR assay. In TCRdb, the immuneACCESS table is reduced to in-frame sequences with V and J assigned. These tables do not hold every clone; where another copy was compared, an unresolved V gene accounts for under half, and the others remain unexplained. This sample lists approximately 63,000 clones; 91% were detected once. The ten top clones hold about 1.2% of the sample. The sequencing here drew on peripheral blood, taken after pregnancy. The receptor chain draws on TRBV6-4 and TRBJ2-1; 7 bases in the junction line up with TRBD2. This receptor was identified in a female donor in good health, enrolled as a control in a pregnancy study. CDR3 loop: CASSDSAGSNEQFF. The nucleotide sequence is TGTGCCAGCAGTGACTCAGCGGGGTCCAATGAGCAGTTCTTC.